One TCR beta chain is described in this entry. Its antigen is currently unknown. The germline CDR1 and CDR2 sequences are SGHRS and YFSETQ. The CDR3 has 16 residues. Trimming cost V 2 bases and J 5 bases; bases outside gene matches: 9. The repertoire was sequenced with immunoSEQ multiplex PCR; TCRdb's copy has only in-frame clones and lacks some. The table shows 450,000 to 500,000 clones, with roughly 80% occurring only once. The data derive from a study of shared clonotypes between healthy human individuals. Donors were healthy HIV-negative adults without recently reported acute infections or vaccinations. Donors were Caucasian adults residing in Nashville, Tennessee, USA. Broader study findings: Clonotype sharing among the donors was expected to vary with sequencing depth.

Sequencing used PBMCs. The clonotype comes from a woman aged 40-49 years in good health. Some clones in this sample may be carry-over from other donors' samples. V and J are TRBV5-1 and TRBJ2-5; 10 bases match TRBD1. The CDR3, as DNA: TGCGCCAGCAGCTTAACCGGACAGGGGGTATATGAGACCCAGTACTTC. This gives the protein CASSLTGQGVYETQYF.